These T cell receptor beta chains were read from a single sample in a study of lymphopenia after photon versus proton radiotherapy. Method: immunoSEQ multiplex PCR; TCRdb's copy keeps in-frame clones and lacks some. This table has more than 25,000 clones, about 87% appearing once. Sequenced material: peripheral blood, taken from a patient treated with proton-based radiotherapy. These receptors all come from a woman in her sixties or seventies with cholangiocarcinoma. Some clones in this sample may be carry-over from other donors' samples. Each CDR3 is given with its conserved first and last residue. A D gene is named only where the DNA matches it firmly. Some rows mark clone size as missing; the rest say once, few, many or name a class of expanded clone.

D gene	V gene	clone size	J gene	CDR3 length	CDR3 protein	CDR3 DNA
TRBD2	TRBV7-8	once	TRBJ2-3	14	CASSLADRGDTQYF	TGTGCCAGCAGTCTAGCGGACCGAGGAGATACGCAGTATTTT
NA	TRBV29-1	NA	TRBJ1-2	14	CSVSRTALDYGYTF	TGCAGCGTGTCACGCACAGCTCTAGACTATGGCTACACCTTC
TRBD2	TRBV6-4	once	TRBJ2-3	15	CASSAERGGSDTQYF	TGTGCCAGCAGTGCCGAGCGGGGGGGCTCGGATACGCAGTATTTT
NA	TRBV6-5	NA	TRBJ2-3	14	CASSYGQGTDTQYF	TGTGCCAGCAGTTACGGGCAGGGGACAGATACGCAGTATTTT
NA	TRBV5-1	NA	TRBJ1-4	15	CASSLETGYNEKLFF	TGCGCCAGCAGCTTGGAGACAGGTTATAATGAAAAACTGTTTTTT
TRBD2	TRBV18	NA	TRBJ2-5	14	CASSPTSGQETQYF	TGTGCCAGCTCACCGACTAGCGGCCAAGAGACCCAGTACTTC
NA	TRBV5-5	NA	TRBJ1-6	12	CASSRTNSPLHF	TGTGCCAGCAGCCGGACAAATTCACCCCTCCACTTT
NA	TRBV5-4	NA	TRBJ2-3	12	CASSFRTDTQYF	TGTGCCAGCAGCTTCCGGACAGATACGCAGTATTTT
TRBD2	TRBV5-1	once	TRBJ2-1	19	CATRGLAGGRTGTYNEQFF	TGCGCCACCCGGGGACTAGCGGGAGGGCGGACGGGGACCTACAATGAGCAGTTCTTC
TRBD1	TRBV5-6	NA	TRBJ1-1	15	CASSLDRRLNTEAFF	TGTGCCAGCAGCCTGGACAGGCGGCTGAACACTGAAGCTTTCTTT
NA	TRBV9	NA	TRBJ1-2	14	CASRPMRAIGGYTF	TGTGCCAGCAGACCTATGAGGGCTATCGGAGGCTACACCTTC
NA	TRBV10-2	NA	TRBJ2-7	15	CASSEARDGTYEQYF	TGCGCCAGCAGTGAGGCCAGGGATGGAACCTACGAGCAGTACTTC
NA	TRBV5-6	NA	TRBJ2-7	14	CASRLRGIPGEQYF	TGTGCCAGCAGGCTGCGAGGGATCCCTGGCGAGCAGTACTTC
NA	TRBV5-1	NA	TRBJ2-1	15	CASTYQFMSVNEQFF	TGCGCCAGCACGTATCAGTTCATGAGCGTCAATGAGCAGTTCTTC
NA	TRBV6-6	NA	TRBJ1-1	15	CASRIAGSQNTEAFF	TGTGCCAGCAGGATCGCAGGGTCACAGAACACTGAAGCTTTCTTT
NA	TRBV7-2	NA	TRBJ1-2	12	CASSPIGYGYTF	TGTGCCAGCAGCCCCATAGGCTATGGCTACACCTTC
TRBD1	TRBV5-1	NA	TRBJ2-6	18	CASSGSTGILSGANVLTF	TGCGCCAGCAGCGGATCGACAGGGATCTTATCTGGGGCCAACGTCCTGACTTTC
NA	TRBV10-3	NA	TRBJ2-1	13	CAISADPGDEQFF	TGTGCCATCAGTGCGGACCCCGGCGATGAGCAGTTCTTC
NA	TRBV7-2	NA	TRBJ1-3	16	CASSFRTLMLGDTIYF	TGTGCCAGCAGCTTCCGGACTCTTATGCTGGGGGACACCATATATTTT
NA	TRBV18	NA	TRBJ2-1	13	CASSPPTPSEQFF	TGTGCCAGCTCACCACCAACCCCCTCTGAGCAGTTCTTC
NA	TRBV6-4	NA	TRBJ1-2	14	CASSATGGSWGYTF	TGTGCCAGCAGTGCCACGGGGGGCAGTTGGGGCTACACCTTC
NA	TRBV5-5	NA	TRBJ2-7	14	CASSLIWAGYEQYF	TGTGCCAGCAGCTTGATTTGGGCGGGTTACGAGCAGTACTTC
TRBD2	TRBV6-6	NA	TRBJ2-3	15	CASRKTSGFTDTQYF	TGTGCCAGCAGAAAAACTAGCGGGTTCACAGATACGCAGTATTTT
NA	TRBV6-1	few	TRBJ1-4	14	CASSANRIPEKLFF	TGTGCCAGCAGTGCCAACAGGATACCTGAAAAACTGTTTTTT
NA	TRBV5-1	NA	TRBJ1-2	14	CASSLEDGIYGYTF	TGCGCCAGCAGCTTGGAGGACGGAATCTATGGCTACACCTTC
TRBD2	TRBV6-5	few	TRBJ2-3	15	CASSRSGGAGDTQYF	TGTGCCAGCAGTCGGAGCGGGGGGGCTGGAGATACGCAGTATTTT
NA	TRBV9	NA	TRBJ2-1	13	CASSPQRVNEQFF	TGTGCCAGCAGCCCGCAGCGGGTCAATGAGCAGTTCTTC
NA	TRBV7-2	NA	TRBJ1-2	14	CASSLASRGRGYTF	TGTGCCAGCAGCTTAGCTTCCCGGGGGCGGGGCTACACCTTC